Only one count was recorded for the clone carrying this T cell receptor beta chain. The antigen is unknown. This sample is drawn from a study of CD8 T cells in Susac syndrome. Whole-study findings and limits: The authors acknowledged that the study's TCR sequencing and HLA analysis involved relatively few individuals.

Random-hexamer reverse transcription was applied to about 0.5 to 1 ug RNA. Amplification of TCR beta CDR3 was carried out by immunoSEQ multiplex PCR, which covered 54 Vbeta and 13 Jbeta segments. TCRdb ran MiXCR on the immunoSEQ multiplex PCR reads and lists one entry per CDR3 protein. The sample has some 260,000 distinct CDR3 sequences, roughly 95% seen once; the top ten hold 0.06% to 0.08%. Control patients had untreated stable or active relapsing-remitting multiple sclerosis by revised McDonald criteria. TEMRA cells were FACS-enriched, and CD8+ and CD4+ T cells were isolated negatively. CDR3 size: 15 residues. Germline V gene sequence: CDR1 DFQATT, CDR2 SNEGSKA (reference sequence). The V gene end was trimmed by 6 bases and the J gene end by 4 bases; junction bases not matched to a gene: 10.

The V call is TRBV20-1, the J call TRBJ1-3; the match to TRBD1 covers 9 bases. The sequenced material came from CD4+ T cells from PBMCs. The receptor comes from a human donor with multiple sclerosis. In DNA, the CDR3 is TGCAGTGCGGGGGACCCGGGACAGGGCGGAAACACCATATATTTT. It specifies CSAGDPGQGGNTIYF.